This T cell receptor beta chain was obtained from a study of blood T cell repertoires in COVID-19. The germline V and J ends were trimmed by 0 bases and 7 bases, with 16 bases remaining between them. Per the germline V gene, CDR1 is SGDLS and CDR2 is YYNGEE. The CDR3 has 15 amino acids. The table came from immunoSEQ multiplex PCR; TCRdb's copy has only in-frame clones and leaves some out. The sample lists around 250,000 clones, 80% to 90% occurring once. The receptor was isolated from a woman younger than 45 who had recovered from COVID-19. Sequenced input: PBMCs or T cells enriched from blood (not recorded which). The chain employs TRBV9 and TRBJ2-5; D is possibly TRBD1 (5 bases). The CDR3 spells CASSVEKRQTGTQYF. In nucleotides, the CDR3 is TGTGCCAGCAGCGTAGAAAAGAGACAGACTGGGACCCAGTACTTC.